The 10 T cell receptor beta chains below were found in one sample sequenced in a study of T cells in localized non-small cell lung cancer. Sequencing was performed with immunoSEQ multiplex PCR; in TCRdb, only in-frame clones are kept and a portion is missing. The sample lists around 29,000 clones; less than 95% were seen once. The source was peripheral blood, collected before any cancer treatment. The receptors were sampled from a female donor at least 60 years old with stage I lung adenocarcinoma.

The rearrangement joins TRBV12-2 to TRBJ2-2; TRBD2 is the table's D call, not checked against the DNA. TRBV12-2 is reported as a pseudogene. The CDR3 length is 19 residues. The CDR3 DNA sequence: TGTGCAAGTCGCTTTAGCCACCACCCCCTACGTTATACCACCGGGGAGCTGTTTTTT. It is translated as CASRFSHHPLRYTTGELFF.

V gene TRBV15 combines with J gene TRBJ2-7, with 11 positions matching TRBD1. The CDR3 has 16 residues. Germline loops: CDR1 LNHNV, CDR2 YYDKDF (reference sequence). The junction had 9 bases not matched to a gene; V was cut back by 5 bases and J by 3 bases. In DNA, the CDR3 is TGTGCCACCAGCGTAAACTCCGGGACAGGGGGCTACGAGCAGTACTTC. It translates to CATSVNSGTGGYEQYF.

The chain joins TRBV5-1 to TRBJ1-6; D remains unclear. Germline V gives CDR1 SGHRS, CDR2 YFSETQ. Deletions cut 7 bases from V and 7 bases from J, with 21 bases between. This CDR3 is 16 amino acids long. The CDR3 region has the DNA TGCGCCAGCTACCCCTCGGTGCCAAGTCCAAATTCACCCCTCCACTTT. Amino acids: CASYPSVPSPNSPLHF. The full variable domain, its missing parts supplied by reference TRBV5-1 and TRBJ1-6, is KAGVTQTPRYLIKTRGQQVTLSCSPISGHRSVSWYQQTPGQGLQFLFEYFSETQRNKGNFPGRFSGRQFSNSRSEMNVSTLELGDSALYLCASYPSVPSPNSPLHFGNGTRLTVT.

The chain combines TRBV4-1 with TRBJ1-1; TRBD1 is a possible D gene (5 bases). The V end lost 0 bases, the J end lost 0 bases, and 8 bases lay between the germline ends. Germline CDR1 and CDR2: MGHRA and YSYEKL. The CDR3 is made up of 15 amino acids. The CDR3 here is CASSQDYRMNTEAFF. Here the CDR3 DNA reads TGCGCCAGCAGCCAAGACTACAGGATGAACACTGAAGCTTTCTTT.

This clone occurred a few times. The chain recombines TRBV30 with TRBJ1-2; D is uncertain. Between the trimmed V and J ends, which lost 0 bases and 4 bases, there was a span of 6 bases. The CDR3 contains 12 residues. From germline, CDR1 is GTSNPN and CDR2 SVGIG (reference sequence). The CDR3 DNA reads as TGTGCCTGGAGTGTCAGGATCTATGGCTACACCTTC. It is translated as CAWSVRIYGYTF. Variable domain in full (rest from reference TRBV30 and TRBJ1-2): SQTIHQWPATLVQPVGSPLSLECTVEGTSNPNLYWYRQAAGRGLQLLFYSVGIGQISSEVPQNLSASRPQDRQFILSSKKLLLSDSGFYLCAWSVRIYGYTFGSGTRLTVV.

This chain uses TRBV6-1 with TRBJ1-1, with 7 bases aligning to TRBD1. The CDR3 runs 14 residues. J lost 4 bases, V lost 7 bases, and 9 bases had no gene match. The germline CDR1 and CDR2 sequences are MNHNS and SASEGT. The CDR3 reads CASMSGGQRTEAFF. CDR3 sequence (DNA): TGTGCCAGCATGTCAGGGGGGCAACGCACTGAAGCTTTCTTT.

The rearrangement links TRBV5-1 to TRBJ2-7; D assignment may be TRBD1 or TRBD2 (6 bases each). Germline V lookup: CDR1 SGHRS, CDR2 YFSETQ. Between the trimmed V and J ends, which lost 0 bases and 5 bases, there was a span of 21 bases. The CDR3 contains 17 residues. This CDR3 reads CASSLDFWRGKSHEQYF. CDR3 in DNA: TGCGCCAGCAGCTTGGATTTTTGGAGGGGGAAGTCACACGAGCAGTACTTC.

The rearrangement joins TRBV7-8 to TRBJ2-1, with 8 bases aligning to TRBD2. V was clipped by 5 bases and J by 1 base; unmatched bases: 13. Germline V gene data show CDR1 as SGHVS and CDR2 as FQNEAQ. The CDR3 runs to 18 residues. The CDR3 sequence: CASSHYLGASGSYNEQFF. In DNA form, the CDR3 reads TGTGCCAGCAGCCATTACCTCGGGGCTAGCGGGTCCTACAATGAGCAGTTCTTC.

V gene TRBV29-1 combines with J gene TRBJ2-1; D possibly matches TRBD1 or TRBD2 (5 bases each). Germline V gene sequence: CDR1 SQVTM, CDR2 ANQGSEA. V was pared by 4 bases and J by 10 bases, with 17 bases between. CDR3 length: 13 amino acids. CDR3 protein: CSVARDLVEEQFF. The CDR3 region has the DNA TGCAGCGTTGCACGGGACCTGGTTGAGGAGCAGTTCTTC.

V usage is TRBV11-2 and J usage is TRBJ2-2, with D perhaps matching TRBD2 (5 bases). The CDR3 length is 14 residues. Germline V gene lookup returns CDR1 SGHAT and CDR2 FQNNGV. The germline V and J ends were trimmed by 1 base and 7 bases, with 10 bases remaining between them. Here the CDR3 DNA reads TGTGCCAGCAGCTTAGCGGTGCGGGTCGGGGAGCTGTTTTTT. It is translated as CASSLAVRVGELFF.